This is a list of T cell receptor beta chains from one sample in a study of T cells in Graves' hyperthyroidism and ophthalmopathy. TCRdb itself ran the multiplex PCR reads through MiXCR, one entry per CDR3 protein. The sample records a few hundred thousand distinct CDR3 sequences, more than 45% being singletons. Sequencing input: peripheral blood or thyroid tissue (not recorded which). Receptor source: a woman aged 18-29 years with Graves' hyperthyroidism. Each CDR3 is given with its conserved first and last residue. The D gene is left open where the match is weak. Size values are once, few and many counts, or a class for expanded clones, and some rows have none.

abundance	d_gene	v_gene	j_gene	CDR3aa	CDR3nt
NA	NA	TRBV29-1	TRBJ1-2	CSLVLTGYGYTF	TGCAGTTTAGTGTTGACAGGCTATGGCTACACCTTC
many	NA	TRBV6-1	TRBJ2-5	CASIASLGQETQYF	TGTGCCAGCATCGCCTCTTTAGGGCAAGAGACCCAGTACTTC
once	NA	TRBV5-1	TRBJ1-1	CASSGRRNTEAFF	TGCGCCAGCAGCGGACGGAGGAACACTGAAGCTTTCTTT
NA	TRBD1	TRBV29-1	TRBJ1-2	CSVRASGTGGNYGYTF	TGCAGCGTGAGAGCTAGCGGCACAGGGGGGAACTATGGCTACACCTTC
NA	NA	TRBV7-9	TRBJ2-5	CASKRDVETQYF	TGTGCCAGCAAACGGGACGTGGAGACCCAGTACTTC
many	NA	TRBV20-1	TRBJ1-2	CSALGSLLGYTF	TGCAGTGCTCTCGGGAGCTTGCTAGGCTACACCTTC
many	NA	TRBV20-1	TRBJ1-1	CSADLQGDTEAFF	TGCAGTGCCGATCTACAGGGTGACACTGAAGCTTTCTTT
NA	NA	TRBV11-2	TRBJ1-2	CASGRGGGYTF	TGTGCCAGCGGGAGGGGCGGCGGCTACACCTTC
many	TRBD1	TRBV27	TRBJ2-5	CASSLSRDRGRETQYF	TGTGCCAGCAGTTTAAGTCGGGACAGGGGGCGGGAGACCCAGTACTTC
many	NA	TRBV7-2	TRBJ1-3	CASSLASLVRHSGNTIYF	TGTGCCAGCAGCTTAGCCTCCCTGGTCCGGCACTCTGGAAACACCATATATTTT
NA	TRBD2	TRBV29-1	TRBJ2-5	CSQVGTSGILETQYF	TGCAGCCAAGTTGGGACTAGCGGAATCCTGGAGACCCAGTACTTC
NA	TRBD1	TRBV7-6	TRBJ1-4	CASGVGGGGNEKLFF	TGTGCCAGCGGCGTCGGAGGGGGCGGGAATGAAAAACTGTTTTTT
many	NA	TRBV20-1	TRBJ2-2	CSARDVSSAHYYTGELFF	TGCAGTGCTAGAGATGTTTCTAGCGCCCACTATTACACCGGGGAGCTGTTTTTT
few	TRBD2	TRBV19	TRBJ2-7	CASSPGLAGALGGQQYF	TGTGCCAGTAGTCCGGGACTAGCGGGAGCCCTCGGCGGGCAGCAGTACTTC
many	TRBD1	TRBV4-1	TRBJ1-2	CASSQPGGSYGYTF	TGCGCCAGCAGCCAGCCAGGGGGGTCCTATGGCTACACCTTC
many	TRBD2	TRBV27	TRBJ2-5	CASSPLAGGRETQYF	TGTGCCAGCAGCCCGTTAGCGGGAGGGAGGGAGACCCAGTACTTC
many	TRBD1	TRBV20-1	TRBJ2-6	CSARGPTGAGANVLTF	TGCAGTGCTAGAGGACCGACAGGGGCTGGGGCCAACGTCCTGACTTTC
many	NA	TRBV7-9	TRBJ1-5	CASSQAGPGNQPQHF	TGTGCCAGCAGCCAGGCGGGACCTGGCAATCAGCCCCAGCATTTT
NA	NA	TRBV20-1	TRBJ2-7	CSAPTGGYEQYF	TGCAGTGCCCCAACGGGCGGCTACGAGCAGTACTTC
NA	NA	TRBV19	TRBJ1-5	CASSRRTQHF	TGTGCCAGTAGCCGACGGACCCAGCATTTT
few	NA	TRBV29-1	TRBJ2-3	CSVEVGRGSTDTQYF	TGCAGCGTTGAAGTAGGTCGGGGAAGCACAGATACGCAGTATTTT
many	NA	TRBV7-9	TRBJ1-6	CASSLQGTNSPLHF	TGTGCCAGCAGCTTACAGGGGACTAATTCACCCCTCCACTTT
few	NA	TRBV19	TRBJ2-4	CASTPGMGVIQYF	TGTGCCAGTACGCCTGGGATGGGGGTCATTCAGTACTTC
NA	TRBD1	TRBV15	TRBJ1-5	CATSTGTGYQPQHF	TGTGCCACCAGCACCGGGACAGGGTATCAGCCCCAGCATTTT
few	NA	TRBV6-5	TRBJ2-7	CASRAGIWAYEQYF	TGTGCCAGCCGTGCGGGTATCTGGGCCTACGAGCAGTACTTC
many	NA	TRBV2	TRBJ2-3	CASSAQMFPDTQYF	TGTGCCAGCAGTGCGCAAATGTTCCCAGATACGCAGTATTTT
many	TRBD1	TRBV5-8	TRBJ1-1	CASSGNRGLGTEAFF	TGTGCCAGCAGCGGAAACAGGGGGCTAGGCACTGAAGCTTTCTTT
NA	NA	TRBV27	TRBJ2-7	CASSLSGPNSYEQYF	TGTGCCAGCAGTTTATCGGGGCCTAACTCCTACGAGCAGTACTTC
many	TRBD1	TRBV9	TRBJ1-2	CASRPWVTGGANYGYTF	TGTGCCAGCAGGCCGTGGGTGACAGGGGGAGCTAACTATGGCTACACCTTC
many	TRBD2	TRBV20-1	TRBJ2-2	CSASGLAINTGELFF	TGCAGTGCTAGCGGACTAGCGATTAACACCGGGGAGCTGTTTTTT
NA	NA	TRBV15	TRBJ2-7	CATSSEGGEQYF	TGTGCCACCAGCAGTGAGGGCGGTGAGCAGTACTTC
many	TRBD2	TRBV19	TRBJ2-7	CASSASPSSLADKQYF	TGTGCCAGTAGTGCCTCACCATCCTCTCTAGCGGACAAGCAGTACTTC
NA	NA	TRBV7-8	TRBJ2-3	CASSLDRLGGTDTQYF	TGTGCCAGCAGCTTGGACCGTCTAGGGGGGACAGATACGCAGTATTTT
many	TRBD2	TRBV7-2	TRBJ2-7	CASSPLLAGLSYEQYF	TGTGCCAGCAGCCCCTTACTAGCGGGCCTGTCCTACGAGCAGTACTTC
many	TRBD1	TRBV6-5	TRBJ1-2	CASSRQGANYGYTF	TGTGCCAGCAGTAGACAGGGGGCGAACTATGGCTACACCTTC
many	TRBD2	TRBV6-5	TRBJ2-7	CASSYDPGTSGVYEQYF	TGTGCCAGCAGTTACGACCCCGGGACTAGCGGGGTCTACGAGCAGTACTTC
many	TRBD1	TRBV5-1	TRBJ1-5	CASSLEGGKQPQHF	TGCGCCAGCAGCTTGGAAGGGGGCAAGCAGCCCCAGCATTTT
many	TRBD1	TRBV9	TRBJ1-6	CASSAYRQGDSPLHF	TGTGCCAGCAGCGCATATCGACAGGGCGATTCACCCCTCCACTTT
many	TRBD1	TRBV5-1	TRBJ2-7	CASSSTPGQGAEQYF	TGCGCCAGCAGCTCTACTCCGGGACAGGGGGCCGAGCAGTACTTC
NA	NA	TRBV2	TRBJ2-7	CASSPQGQVPYEQYF	TGTGCCAGCAGCCCCCAGGGGCAGGTTCCCTACGAGCAGTACTTC
many	NA	TRBV29-1	TRBJ2-7	CSVEVGYEQYF	TGCAGCGTTGAAGTCGGTTACGAGCAGTACTTC
NA	TRBD1	TRBV2	TRBJ1-5	CASSGQGGSQPQHF	TGTGCCAGCAGTGGACAGGGGGGATCCCAGCCCCAGCATTTT
NA	NA	TRBV6-5	TRBJ1-2	CASSRNNDEQDHTF	TGTGCCAGCAGCCGGAACAACGACGAGCAAGACCACACCTTC
many	NA	TRBV7-8	TRBJ2-1	CASSLGDNEQFF	TGTGCCAGCAGCTTGGGGGACAATGAGCAGTTCTTC
NA	TRBD2	TRBV10-3	TRBJ2-5	CAISEDSGRGMETQYF	TGTGCCATCAGTGAAGACAGCGGGAGAGGAATGGAGACCCAGTACTTC
many	NA	TRBV5-1	TRBJ1-2	CASTGVGGPLANYGYTF	TGCGCCAGCACCGGCGTAGGAGGGCCACTTGCGAACTATGGCTACACCTTC
many	NA	TRBV12-3/TRBV12-4	TRBJ1-4	CASRKTGSGLTNEKLFF	TGTGCCAGCAGAAAAACAGGGTCAGGGCTTACTAATGAAAAACTGTTTTTT
many	TRBD1	TRBV9	TRBJ1-1	CASSDTGTGHEAFF	TGTGCCAGCAGCGACACCGGGACAGGCCATGAAGCTTTCTTT
NA	NA	TRBV7-9	TRBJ1-5	CASSLDAQHF	TGTGCCAGCAGCTTAGATGCCCAGCATTTT
NA	NA	TRBV12-5	TRBJ1-1	CASSLRAGTVTEAFF	TGTGCCAGCAGTTTAAGGGCAGGGACCGTCACTGAAGCTTTCTTT
NA	NA	TRBV6-2/TRBV6-3	TRBJ1-4	CASSSYTPATNEKLFF	TGTGCCAGCAGTTCATACACACCGGCAACTAATGAAAAACTGTTTTTT
many	NA	TRBV6-5	TRBJ1-6	CASSSGRRHDSPLHF	TGTGCCAGCAGTTCGGGACGGCGTCACGATTCACCCCTCCACTTT
many	NA	TRBV12-3/TRBV12-4	TRBJ1-6	CASSLQGKDSPLHF	TGTGCCAGCAGTTTACAGGGGAAGGATTCACCCCTCCACTTT
many	NA	TRBV20-1	TRBJ2-5	CSAGGGGQETQYF	TGCAGCGCCGGCGGGGGCGGGCAAGAGACCCAGTACTTC
NA	TRBD1	TRBV29-1	TRBJ1-3	CSVGQGRNTIYF	TGCAGCGTGGGACAGGGTAGAAACACCATATATTTT
NA	NA	TRBV20-1	TRBJ1-5	CSASRGQGGGQPQHF	TGCAGTGCCAGCAGAGGGCAGGGAGGCGGTCAGCCCCAGCATTTT
NA	NA	TRBV20-1	TRBJ2-6	CSARVPSGANVLTF	TGCAGTGCTAGAGTGCCCTCCGGGGCCAACGTCCTGACTTTC